These T cell receptor beta chains were read from a single sample in a study of CD4 T cell repertoires in COVID-19. The repertoire was sequenced with immunoSEQ multiplex PCR; TCRdb's copy has only in-frame clones and lacks some. The repertoire has some 80,000 clones, 83% of them found once; the top ten carry over 0.45%. The sequencing here drew on CD4+ T cells from peripheral blood, taken after recovery from COVID-19. Receptors originate from a human donor who had COVID-19. CDR3s include the opening cysteine and the closing phenylalanine or tryptophan. The order of the fields is CDR3 protein, CDR3 DNA, V gene, D gene, J gene, clone size, CDR3 length. D genes are given only for firm matches. Size tells how often a clone was seen (once, few, many) or the class of an expanded clone, and some rows leave it out.

CASLTSGGPAQYF | TGTGCCAGTCTGACTAGCGGGGGGCCTGCCCAGTACTTC | TRBV3-1/TRBV3-2 | TRBD2 | TRBJ2-5 | NA | 13
CASSPTGNQETQYF | TGTGCCAGCAGCCCGACAGGAAACCAAGAGACCCAGTACTTC | TRBV7-9 | NA | TRBJ2-5 | NA | 14
CATSRDPLPRAFF | TGTGCCACCAGCAGAGACCCCCTCCCTAGAGCTTTCTTT | TRBV15 | NA | TRBJ1-1 | NA | 13
CASSLGRGDVYEQYF | TGTGCCAGCAGCTTAGGCCGTGGGGATGTTTACGAGCAGTACTTC | TRBV7-8 | NA | TRBJ2-7 | NA | 15
CASTSAGTGPGEQYF | TGTGCCAGCACAAGCGCCGGGACAGGGCCGGGCGAGCAGTACTTC | TRBV28 | TRBD1 | TRBJ2-7 | NA | 15
CASSQGGGEQYF | TGTGCCAGCAGCCAAGGGGGTGGCGAGCAGTACTTC | TRBV7-3 | NA | TRBJ2-7 | NA | 12
CASSSPGQGFPIYF | TGTGCCAGCAGCTCTCCGGGACAGGGGTTCCCCATATATTTT | TRBV5-5 | TRBD1 | TRBJ1-3 | NA | 14
CASRRTSGLYNEQFF | TGTGCCAGCAGGCGTACTAGCGGTCTCTACAATGAGCAGTTCTTC | TRBV7-8 | TRBD2 | TRBJ2-1 | NA | 15
CASSLVRAGEQYF | TGTGCCAGCAGCTTGGTCAGGGCAGGCGAGCAGTACTTC | TRBV11-1 | NA | TRBJ2-7 | NA | 13
CASSIGHQETQYF | TGTGCCAGCAGCATCGGACATCAAGAGACCCAGTACTTC | TRBV11-2 | NA | TRBJ2-5 | NA | 13
CASTGEYTDTQYF | TGTGCCAGCACCGGGGAATACACAGATACGCAGTATTTT | TRBV6-5 | NA | TRBJ2-3 | once | 13
CASSPRLTNEKLFF | TGTGCCAGCAGCCCCCGCCTAACTAATGAAAAACTGTTTTTT | TRBV13 | NA | TRBJ1-4 | NA | 14
CASGPGVGRGYTF | TGTGCTAGTGGCCCAGGGGTGGGACGAGGCTACACCTTC | TRBV12-5 | NA | TRBJ1-2 | NA | 13
CASSVNGGAGKGNTIYF | TGTGCCAGCAGCGTAAATGGAGGGGCAGGGAAAGGAAACACCATATATTTT | TRBV9 | NA | TRBJ1-3 | NA | 17
CASSQVYGDNEAFF | TGTGCCAGCAGCCAAGTTTATGGGGACAATGAAGCTTTCTTT | TRBV3-1/TRBV3-2 | NA | TRBJ1-1 | NA | 14
CASGLERGAGTDTQYF | TGTGCTAGTGGTTTGGAGCGGGGGGCGGGCACAGATACGCAGTATTTT | TRBV12-5 | TRBD2 | TRBJ2-3 | NA | 16
CASTSSGGPGQPQHF | TGTGCCAGTACCTCGAGCGGGGGGCCTGGGCAGCCCCAGCATTTT | TRBV19 | NA | TRBJ1-5 | NA | 15
CASTVPGHGYEQYF | TGTGCCAGCACCGTCCCGGGACACGGGTACGAGCAGTACTTC | TRBV11-2 | NA | TRBJ2-7 | once | 14
CASSFSGYEQYF | TGTGCCAGCAGCTTTAGCGGCTACGAGCAGTACTTC | TRBV7-8 | NA | TRBJ2-7 | NA | 12
CASSLESGGAGEQFF | TGTGCCAGCAGCTTAGAGTCAGGGGGCGCGGGGGAGCAGTTCTTC | TRBV7-9 | TRBD1 | TRBJ2-1 | NA | 15
CASSLGGTGRETQYF | TGCGCCAGCAGCTTGGGAGGGACAGGTCGGGAGACCCAGTACTTC | TRBV5-1 | TRBD1 | TRBJ2-5 | NA | 15
CASSLTGTGFGNEQFF | TGTGCCAGCTCACTAACCGGGACAGGGTTCGGCAATGAGCAGTTCTTC | TRBV18 | TRBD1 | TRBJ2-1 | NA | 16
CASSRQGIDYTF | TGTGCCAGTAGCAGGCAGGGTATCGACTACACCTTC | TRBV19 | NA | TRBJ1-2 | NA | 12